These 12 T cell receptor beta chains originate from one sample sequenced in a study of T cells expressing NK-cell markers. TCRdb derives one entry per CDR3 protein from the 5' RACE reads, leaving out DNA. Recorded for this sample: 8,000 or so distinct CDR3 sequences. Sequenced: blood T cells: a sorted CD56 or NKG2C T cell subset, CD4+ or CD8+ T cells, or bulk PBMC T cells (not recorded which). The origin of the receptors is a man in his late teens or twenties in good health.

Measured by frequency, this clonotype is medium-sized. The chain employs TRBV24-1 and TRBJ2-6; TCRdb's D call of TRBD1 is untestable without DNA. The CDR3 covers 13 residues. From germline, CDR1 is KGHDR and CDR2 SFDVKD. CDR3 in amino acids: CATSDFGGRVLTF.

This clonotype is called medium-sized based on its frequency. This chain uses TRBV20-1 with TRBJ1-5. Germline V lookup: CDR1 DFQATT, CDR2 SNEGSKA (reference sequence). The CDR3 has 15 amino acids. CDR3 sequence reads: CSALTPGGWDQPQHF.

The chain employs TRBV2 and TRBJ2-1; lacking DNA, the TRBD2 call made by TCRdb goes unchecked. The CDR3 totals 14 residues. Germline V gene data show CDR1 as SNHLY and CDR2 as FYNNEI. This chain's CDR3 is CASSEAAGYNEQFF.

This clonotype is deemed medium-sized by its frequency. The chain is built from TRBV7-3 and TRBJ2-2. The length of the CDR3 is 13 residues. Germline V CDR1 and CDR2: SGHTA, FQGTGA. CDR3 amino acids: CASSLTLTGELFF.

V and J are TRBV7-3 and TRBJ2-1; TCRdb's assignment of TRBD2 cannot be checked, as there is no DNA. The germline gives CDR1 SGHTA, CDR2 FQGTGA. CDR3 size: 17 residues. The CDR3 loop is CASSLPLGLAGNNEQFF.

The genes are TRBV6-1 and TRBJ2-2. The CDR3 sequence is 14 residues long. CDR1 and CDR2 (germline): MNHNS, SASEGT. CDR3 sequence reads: CASPRPGNTGELFF.

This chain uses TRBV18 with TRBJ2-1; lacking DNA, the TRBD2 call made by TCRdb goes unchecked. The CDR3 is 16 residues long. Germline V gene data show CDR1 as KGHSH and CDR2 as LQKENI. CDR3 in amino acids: CASSPGLTSSYNEQFF.

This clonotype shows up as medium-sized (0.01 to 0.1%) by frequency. The CDR3 here is CATSDLDGLAGKDTQYF. This sequence joins TRBV24-1 and TRBJ2-3; TCRdb designates TRBD2, a call that cannot be tested without DNA. Germline V gene data show CDR1 as KGHDR and CDR2 as SFDVKD. This CDR3 is built from 17 residues.

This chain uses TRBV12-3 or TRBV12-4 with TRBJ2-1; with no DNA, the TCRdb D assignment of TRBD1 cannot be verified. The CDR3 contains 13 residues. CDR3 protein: CASRRQGADEQFF.

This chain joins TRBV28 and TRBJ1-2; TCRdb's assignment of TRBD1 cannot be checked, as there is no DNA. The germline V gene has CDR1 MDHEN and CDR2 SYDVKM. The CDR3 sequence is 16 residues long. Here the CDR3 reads CASSFSPGTENYGYTF.

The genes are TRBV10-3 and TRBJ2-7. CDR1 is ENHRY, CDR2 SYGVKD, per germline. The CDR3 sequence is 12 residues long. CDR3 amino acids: CAISGVAYEQYF.

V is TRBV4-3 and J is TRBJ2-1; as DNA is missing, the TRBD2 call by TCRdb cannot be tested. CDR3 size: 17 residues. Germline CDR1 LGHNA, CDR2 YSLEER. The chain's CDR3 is CASSQGLAGGPPNEQFF.